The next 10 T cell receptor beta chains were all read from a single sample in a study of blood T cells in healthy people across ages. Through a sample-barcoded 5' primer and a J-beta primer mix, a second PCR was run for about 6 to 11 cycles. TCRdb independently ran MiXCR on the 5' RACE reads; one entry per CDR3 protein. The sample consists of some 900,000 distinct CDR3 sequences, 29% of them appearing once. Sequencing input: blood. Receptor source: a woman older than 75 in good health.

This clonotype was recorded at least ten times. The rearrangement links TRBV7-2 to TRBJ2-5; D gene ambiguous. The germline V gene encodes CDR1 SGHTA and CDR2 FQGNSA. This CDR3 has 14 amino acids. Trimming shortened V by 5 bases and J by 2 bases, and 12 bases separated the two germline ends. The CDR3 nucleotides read TGTGCCAGCAGCGTACAGAGTTTACAAGAGACCCAGTACTTC. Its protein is CASSVQSLQETQYF.

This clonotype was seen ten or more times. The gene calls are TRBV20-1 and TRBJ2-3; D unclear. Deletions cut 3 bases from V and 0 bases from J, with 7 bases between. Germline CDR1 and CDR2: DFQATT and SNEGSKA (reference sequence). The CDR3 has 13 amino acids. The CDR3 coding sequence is TGCAGTGCTAGCGGACGTAGCACAGATACGCAGTATTTT. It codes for CSASGRSTDTQYF.

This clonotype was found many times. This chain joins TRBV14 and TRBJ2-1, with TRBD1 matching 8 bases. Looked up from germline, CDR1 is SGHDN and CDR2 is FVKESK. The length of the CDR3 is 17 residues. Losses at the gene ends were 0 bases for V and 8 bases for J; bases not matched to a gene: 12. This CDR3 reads CASSQDKWTGWLDEQFF. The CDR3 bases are TGTGCCAGCAGCCAAGATAAGTGGACAGGGTGGTTAGATGAGCAGTTCTTC.

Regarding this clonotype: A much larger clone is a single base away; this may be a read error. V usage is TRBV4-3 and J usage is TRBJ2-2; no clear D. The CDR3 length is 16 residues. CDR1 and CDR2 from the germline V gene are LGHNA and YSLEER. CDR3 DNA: TGCGCCAGCAGCCAAGGGGCAGCTCAGAACGCCGGGGAGCTGTTTTTT. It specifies CASSQGAAQNAGELFF.

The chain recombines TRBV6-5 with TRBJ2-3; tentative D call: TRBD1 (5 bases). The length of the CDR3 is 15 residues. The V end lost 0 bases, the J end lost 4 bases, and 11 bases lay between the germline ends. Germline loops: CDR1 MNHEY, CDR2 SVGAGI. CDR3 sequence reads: CASSYSTTDPDTQYF. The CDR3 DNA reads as TGTGCCAGCAGTTACTCAACGACAGATCCAGATACGCAGTATTTT.

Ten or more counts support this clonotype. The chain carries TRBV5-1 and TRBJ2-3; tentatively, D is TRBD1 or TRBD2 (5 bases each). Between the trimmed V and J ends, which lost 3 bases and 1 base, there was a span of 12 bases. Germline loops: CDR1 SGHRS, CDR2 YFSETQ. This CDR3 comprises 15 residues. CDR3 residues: CASSYRDRRTDTQYF. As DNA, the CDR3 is TGCGCCAGCAGCTACCGGGACCGGCGCACAGATACGCAGTATTTT.

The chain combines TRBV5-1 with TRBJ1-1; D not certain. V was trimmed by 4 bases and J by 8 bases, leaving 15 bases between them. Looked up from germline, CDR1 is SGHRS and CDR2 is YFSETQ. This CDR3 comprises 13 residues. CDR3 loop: CASSPEGVAEAFF. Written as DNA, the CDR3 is TGCGCCAGCAGCCCCGAAGGTGTAGCAGAAGCTTTCTTT.

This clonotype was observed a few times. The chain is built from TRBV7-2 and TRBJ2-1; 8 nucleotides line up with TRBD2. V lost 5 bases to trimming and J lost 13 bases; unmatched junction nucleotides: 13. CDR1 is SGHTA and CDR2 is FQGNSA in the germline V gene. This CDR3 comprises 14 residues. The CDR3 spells CASSLSGVQETQFF. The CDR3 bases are TGTGCCAGCAGCCTTAGCGGGGTGCAAGAGACCCAGTTCTTC.

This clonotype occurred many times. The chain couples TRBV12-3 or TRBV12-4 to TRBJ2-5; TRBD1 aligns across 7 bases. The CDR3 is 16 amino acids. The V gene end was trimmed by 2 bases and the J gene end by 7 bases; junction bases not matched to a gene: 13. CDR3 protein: CASSLSPDRRVGTQYF. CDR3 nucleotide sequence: TGTGCCAGCAGTTTATCGCCGGACAGGCGCGTCGGGACCCAGTACTTC.

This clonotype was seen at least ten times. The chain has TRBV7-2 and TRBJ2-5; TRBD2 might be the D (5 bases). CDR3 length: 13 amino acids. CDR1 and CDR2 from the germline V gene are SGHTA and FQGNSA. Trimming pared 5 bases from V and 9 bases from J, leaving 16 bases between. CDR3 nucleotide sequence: TGTGCCAGCAGCCGTACACTAGAGGCGGCCCAGTACTTC. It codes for CASSRTLEAAQYF.